This T cell receptor beta chain came from a study of blood T cell repertoires in COVID-19. In the study overall: COVID-19 samples from acute and convalescent phases originated in the United States, Italy and Spain. Nucleic acid was either cDNA or gDNA, and it came from T cells, B-cell-depleted T cells, or PBMCs.

With 5 bases removed from V and 1 base from J, the gap between germline ends came to 8 bases. CDR3 length: 13 amino acids. Per germline, CDR1 MGHDK and CDR2 SYGVNS. Per the study methods: The authors estimated nucleated cell counts from reference gene primer amplification. Using immunoSEQ multiplex PCR, the repertoire was profiled, and TCRdb retains in-frame clones only, with some absent. D and trimming come from the DNA, and the V and J calls and clone size come from that table. The sample records 83,000 or so clones, around 84% being singletons. The chain joins TRBV25-1 to TRBJ1-1; D is undetermined. This receptor was identified in an elderly man with active or convalescent COVID-19. The sample consisted of peripheral blood. DNA of the CDR3: TGTGCCAGCAGTTTAAATAGGAACACTGAAGCTTTCTTT. Residues: CASSLNRNTEAFF.